The 23 T cell receptor beta chains below all came from one sample that was sequenced in a study of blood T cell repertoires in COVID-19. The assay was immunoSEQ multiplex PCR, and TCRdb's table has in-frame clones only and misses some. The sample has over 250,000 clones; roughly 80% are singletons. The specimen was PBMCs or T cells enriched from blood (not recorded which). These receptors were collected from a man aged 35 to 55 who had been exposed to COVID-19.

J is TRBJ2-7 and V is TRBV2; 10 bases are a match to TRBD2. CDR3 length: 14 amino acids. The germline V gene has CDR1 SNHLY and CDR2 FYNNEI. V shed 5 bases, J shed 2 bases, and the junction held 3 bases outside the gene matches. DNA for the CDR3: TGTGCCAGCAGTCCTAGCGGGAGCCCCTACGAGCAGTACTTC. Protein: CASSPSGSPYEQYF.

The chain employs TRBV25-1 and TRBJ1-4; D uncertain. The CDR3 totals 12 residues. With 4 bases removed from V and 8 bases from J, the gap between germline ends came to 8 bases. CDR1 MGHDK and CDR2 SYGVNS come from the germline V gene. The CDR3 sequence is CASSAGGEKLFF. CDR3 in DNA: TGTGCCAGCAGTGCAGGAGGGGAAAAACTGTTTTTT.

The chain has TRBV7-9 and TRBJ1-5, with a possible D match to TRBD1 (6 bases). Trimming shortened V by 1 base and J by 5 bases, and 9 bases separated the two germline ends. Germline-derived CDR1 and CDR2 are SEHNR and FQNEAQ (reference sequence). The CDR3 has 14 amino acids. The CDR3 nucleotides read TGTGCCAGCAGCTTAGACAGGGCGGATCAGCCCCAGCATTTT. It translates to CASSLDRADQPQHF.

V is TRBV5-6 and J is TRBJ1-5; 7 bases are a match to TRBD1. The junction had 6 bases not matched to a gene; V was cut back by 4 bases and J by 2 bases. There are 15 residues in the CDR3. Per germline, CDR1 SGHDT and CDR2 YYEEEE. The CDR3 DNA follows: TGTGCCAGCAGCCGACAGGGAGTCGGCAATCAGCCCCAGCATTTT. This translates into CASSRQGVGNQPQHF.

The rearrangement uses TRBV5-1 and TRBJ2-7; D is perhaps TRBD1 (6 bases). V was clipped by 7 bases and J by 7 bases, with 15 bases between them. CDR3 length: 12 residues. In germline, CDR1 is SGHRS, CDR2 YFSETQ. This CDR3 reads CASRDTGSEQYF. As DNA, the CDR3 is TGCGCCAGCCGGGACACGGGATCTGAGCAGTACTTC.

This clone occurred a few times. This same CDR3 is encoded by further DNA sequences in the sample. The V and J genes are TRBV18 and TRBJ2-5; D might be TRBD1 (5 bases). V dropped 2 bases and J dropped 5 bases, with 9 bases sitting between them. The CDR3 totals 13 residues. Germline CDR1 is KGHSH and CDR2 is LQKENI. For the CDR3, the DNA is TGTGCCAGCTCACCAGGGGCGGTGGAGACCCAGTACTTC. It translates to CASSPGAVETQYF.

This clone was observed once. The chain joins TRBV6-5 to TRBJ2-2; possibly TRBD2 for D (5 bases). Trimming stripped 0 bases from V and 4 bases from J, with 6 bases between. This CDR3 is built from 14 residues. Germline assignment: CDR1 MNHEY and CDR2 SVGAGI. The CDR3 bases are TGTGCCAGCAGTTACTCGAGCGGCACCGGGGAGCTGTTTTTT. Amino acids: CASSYSSGTGELFF.

The chain combines TRBV30 with TRBJ1-4, with D unclear. This CDR3 is 15 amino acids long. The germline V and J ends were trimmed by 0 bases and 11 bases, with 19 bases remaining between them. Germline V gives CDR1 GTSNPN, CDR2 SVGIG (reference sequence). CDR3 in amino acids: CAWSVYGWVTDKLFF. CDR3 DNA sequence: TGTGCCTGGAGTGTATACGGATGGGTTACAGACAAACTGTTTTTT.

The chain joins TRBV10-3 to TRBJ2-3, with TRBD2 matching over 10 bases. CDR3 length equals 16 residues. From germline, CDR1 is ENHRY and CDR2 SYGVKD. With 6 bases clipped from V and 3 bases from J, the junction kept 9 bases outside the gene matches. The CDR3 loop is CAISQLAGSGTDTQYF. As DNA, the CDR3 is TGTGCCATCAGCCAACTAGCGGGATCAGGAACAGATACGCAGTATTTT.

The rearrangement links TRBV5-1 to TRBJ2-1, with D maybe TRBD2 (6 bases). V was cut by 4 bases and J by 2 bases, with 13 bases left in between. The CDR3 length is 15 residues. Germline CDR1 is SGHRS and CDR2 is YFSETQ. The CDR3 coding sequence is TGCGCCAGCAGCACCGGGACTTACACCTACAATGAGCAGTTCTTC. Amino acid sequence: CASSTGTYTYNEQFF. The variable domain in full, completed from reference TRBV5-1 and TRBJ2-1, reads KAGVTQTPRYLIKTRGQQVTLSCSPISGHRSVSWYQQTPGQGLQFLFEYFSETQRNKGNFPGRFSGRQFSNSRSEMNVSTLELGDSALYLCASSTGTYTYNEQFFGPGTRLTVL.

The genes are TRBV5-1 and TRBJ1-1; the D is unclear. The V gene lost 5 bases and the J gene lost 1 base, with 3 bases spanning the gap. The CDR3 is 11 amino acids. Germline assignment: CDR1 SGHRS and CDR2 YFSETQ. The CDR3 coding sequence is TGCGCCAGCAGACAGAACACTGAAGCTTTCTTT. Translating it yields CASRQNTEAFF.

This clone occurred a few times. The chain uses TRBV3-1 (or the pseudogene TRBV3-2) and TRBJ2-5, with a possible D match to TRBD2 (6 bases). The CDR3 extends over 16 amino acids. V shed 1 base and J shed 5 bases, with 17 bases lying between them. Per the germline V gene, CDR1 is LGHDT and CDR2 is YNNKEL (reference sequence). CDR3 DNA: TGTGCCAGCAGCCAAGTAAGGGGAGGAGGATGGGAGACCCAGTACTTC. Amino acid sequence: CASSQVRGGGWETQYF.

CDR3 residues: CASSSGQATYEQYF. In nucleotides, the CDR3 is TGCGCCAGCAGTTCGGGACAGGCAACCTACGAGCAGTACTTC. The V gene is TRBV10-1, the J gene TRBJ2-7; TRBD1 matches at 8 bases. Germline V gene data show CDR1 as WNHNN and CDR2 as SYGVQD (reference sequence). This CDR3 region has 14 residues. After removal of 5 bases from V and 2 bases from J, the junction contained 5 bases not matched to a gene.

The rearrangement links TRBV6-5 to TRBJ2-7; 7 bases are a match to TRBD2. CDR3 length equals 13 residues. With 0 bases clipped from V and 9 bases from J, the junction kept 5 bases outside the gene matches. CDR1 and CDR2 (germline): MNHEY, SVGAGI. CDR3 sequence: CASSYSGSGGQYF. CDR3 DNA sequence: TGTGCCAGCAGTTACTCGGGATCGGGGGGGCAGTACTTC.

The chain employs TRBV19 and TRBJ2-7; D possibly corresponds to TRBD1 (5 bases). Looked up from germline, CDR1 is LNHDA and CDR2 is SQIVND (reference sequence). The CDR3 is 14 residues long. The ends were cut back, 4 bases at V and 1 base at J, with 11 bases in the middle. CDR3 coding DNA: TGTGCCAGTAGTAGAGGCAGGGATTCCTACGAGCAGTACTTC. Amino acids: CASSRGRDSYEQYF. Variable domain in full (rest from reference TRBV19 and TRBJ2-7): DGGITQSPKYLFRKEGQNVTLSCEQNLNHDAMYWYRQDPGQGLRLIYYSQIVNDFQKGDIAEGYSVSREKKESFPLTVTSAQKNPTAFYLCASSRGRDSYEQYFGPGTRLTVT.

About this clone: The sample carries other DNA sequences with the same CDR3. This chain links TRBV18 with TRBJ2-7; 8 positions match TRBD2. This CDR3 is 16 amino acids long. The germline V gene encodes CDR1 KGHSH and CDR2 LQKENI. Trimming took 3 bases from V and 0 from J; bases not matched to a gene: 7. The CDR3 sequence: CASSPPPSGYSYEQYF. The CDR3 nucleotides are TGTGCCAGCTCACCGCCCCCTAGCGGGTACTCCTACGAGCAGTACTTC.

The chain links TRBV29-1 to TRBJ2-5; D gene ambiguous. The CDR3 totals 12 residues. V dropped 4 bases and J dropped 2 bases, with 8 bases sitting between them. From germline, CDR1 is SQVTM and CDR2 ANQGSEA. The CDR3: CSVGGAQETQYF. The DNA of the CDR3 is TGCAGCGTTGGTGGAGCGCAAGAGACCCAGTACTTC.

The chain carries TRBV6-5 and TRBJ2-1; no definite D call. The CDR3 consists of 12 residues. V was shortened by 6 bases and J by 8 bases, with 11 bases between the two germline ends. Germline CDR1 MNHEY, CDR2 SVGAGI. Here the CDR3 reads CASRHVRDEQFF. CDR3 coding DNA: TGTGCCAGCAGGCACGTACGCGATGAGCAGTTCTTC.

This clone occurred once. This rearrangement joins TRBV11-2 to TRBJ1-4; D is unclear. V was trimmed by 3 bases and J by 7 bases, leaving 9 bases between them. This CDR3 comprises 13 residues. CDR1 and CDR2 (germline): SGHAT, FQNNGV. CDR3 in amino acids: CASSLPGSEKLFF. The CDR3 nucleotides are TGTGCCAGCAGCTTGCCGGGAAGTGAAAAACTGTTTTTT.

The chain employs TRBV5-1 and TRBJ2-5; D might be TRBD2 (6 bases). The CDR3 has 13 residues. Deletions cut 2 bases from V and 4 bases from J, with 9 bases between. Germline V gene sequence: CDR1 SGHRS, CDR2 YFSETQ. CDR3 amino acids: CASSFREPETQYF. CDR3 nucleotide sequence: TGCGCCAGCAGCTTTCGGGAGCCAGAGACCCAGTACTTC.

This clone came up once. The chain links TRBV9 to TRBJ1-5; D may be TRBD1 (5 bases). This CDR3 region has 15 residues. Germline assignment: CDR1 SGDLS and CDR2 YYNGEE. V was trimmed by 0 bases and J by 5 bases, leaving 12 bases between them. In DNA, the CDR3 is TGTGCCAGCAGCGTAGCAGGGAAGCAGGATCAGCCCCAGCATTTT. This translates into CASSVAGKQDQPQHF.

The chain carries TRBV7-8 and TRBJ2-2; 7 nucleotides agree with TRBD2. With 2 bases clipped from V and 2 bases from J, the junction kept 8 bases outside the gene matches. This CDR3 is built from 17 residues. Germline V gene data show CDR1 as SGHVS and CDR2 as FQNEAQ. The CDR3 here is CASSLPWTRGNTGELFF. The CDR3 bases are TGTGCCAGCAGCTTACCCTGGACTAGGGGAAACACCGGGGAGCTGTTTTTT.

This clone has just one count. This chain uses TRBV4-2 with TRBJ2-2; D is unresolved. Trimming stripped 6 bases from V and 11 bases from J, with 16 bases between. Germline V gene data show CDR1 as LGHNA and CDR2 as YNFKEQ. The CDR3 contains 13 residues. The CDR3 loop is CASSHAGDPELFF. The CDR3 DNA is TGTGCCAGCAGTCACGCCGGAGATCCTGAGCTGTTTTTT.